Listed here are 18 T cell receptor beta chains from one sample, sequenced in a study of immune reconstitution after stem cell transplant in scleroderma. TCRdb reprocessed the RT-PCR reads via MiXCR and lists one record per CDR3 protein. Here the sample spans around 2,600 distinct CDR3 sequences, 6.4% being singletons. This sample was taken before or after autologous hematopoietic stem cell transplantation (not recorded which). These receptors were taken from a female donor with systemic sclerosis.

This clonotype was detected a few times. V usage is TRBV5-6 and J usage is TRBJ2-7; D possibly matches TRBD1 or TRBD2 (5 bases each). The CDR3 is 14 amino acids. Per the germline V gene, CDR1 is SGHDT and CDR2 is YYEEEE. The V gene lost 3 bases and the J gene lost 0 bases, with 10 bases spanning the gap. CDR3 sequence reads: CASSSPGASYEQYF. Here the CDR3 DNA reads TGTGCCAGCAGCTCGCCCGGGGCCTCCTACGAGCAGTACTTC. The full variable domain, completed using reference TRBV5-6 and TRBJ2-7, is DAGVTQSPTHLIKTRGQQVTLRCSPKSGHDTVSWYQQALGQGPQFIFQYYEEEERQRGNFPDRFSGHQFPNYSSELNVNALLLGDSALYLCASSSPGASYEQYFGPGTRLTVT.

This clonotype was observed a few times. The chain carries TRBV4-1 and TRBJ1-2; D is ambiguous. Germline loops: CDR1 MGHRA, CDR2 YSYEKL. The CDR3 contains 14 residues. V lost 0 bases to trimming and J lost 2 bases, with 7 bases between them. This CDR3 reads CASSQDLGNYGYTF. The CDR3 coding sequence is TGCGCCAGCAGCCAAGATTTGGGGAACTATGGCTACACCTTC.

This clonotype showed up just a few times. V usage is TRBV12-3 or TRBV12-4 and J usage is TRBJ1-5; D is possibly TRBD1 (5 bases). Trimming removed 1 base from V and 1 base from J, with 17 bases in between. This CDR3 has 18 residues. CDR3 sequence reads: CASSLDIGGNPSNQPQHF. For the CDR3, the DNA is TGTGCCAGCAGTTTAGATATCGGGGGAAATCCCAGCAATCAGCCCCAGCATTTT.

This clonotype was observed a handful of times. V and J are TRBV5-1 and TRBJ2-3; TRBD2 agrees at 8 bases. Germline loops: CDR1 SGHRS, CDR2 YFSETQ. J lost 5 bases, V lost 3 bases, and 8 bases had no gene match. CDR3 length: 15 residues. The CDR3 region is CASSSVAGLQDTQYF. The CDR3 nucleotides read TGCGCCAGCAGCTCGGTAGCGGGACTACAAGATACGCAGTATTTT.

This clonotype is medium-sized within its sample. The CDR3 coding sequence is TGTGCCATCAGAGGGGAGTGGAACTACGAGCAGTACTTC. Its protein is CAIRGEWNYEQYF. The gene calls are TRBV10-3 and TRBJ2-7; either TRBD1 or TRBD2 may fit D (5 bases each). CDR1 and CDR2 from the germline V gene are ENHRY and SYGVKD. With 6 bases removed from V and 3 bases from J, the gap between germline ends came to 12 bases. CDR3 length: 13 amino acids.

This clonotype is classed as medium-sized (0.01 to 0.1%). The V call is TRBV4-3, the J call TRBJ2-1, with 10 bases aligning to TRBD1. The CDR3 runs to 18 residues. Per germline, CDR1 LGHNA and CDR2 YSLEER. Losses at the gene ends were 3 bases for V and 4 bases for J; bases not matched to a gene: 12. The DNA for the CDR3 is TGCGCCAGCAGCCATGGCCGGGACAGGGGATCGGGGTACAATGAGCAGTTCTTC. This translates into CASSHGRDRGSGYNEQFF.

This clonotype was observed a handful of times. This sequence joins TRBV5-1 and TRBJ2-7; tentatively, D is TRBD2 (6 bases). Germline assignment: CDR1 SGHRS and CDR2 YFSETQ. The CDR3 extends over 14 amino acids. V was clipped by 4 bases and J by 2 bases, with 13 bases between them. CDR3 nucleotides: TGCGCCAGCAGCGCCGGGGGTTGGGCCTACGAGCAGTACTTC. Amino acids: CASSAGGWAYEQYF.

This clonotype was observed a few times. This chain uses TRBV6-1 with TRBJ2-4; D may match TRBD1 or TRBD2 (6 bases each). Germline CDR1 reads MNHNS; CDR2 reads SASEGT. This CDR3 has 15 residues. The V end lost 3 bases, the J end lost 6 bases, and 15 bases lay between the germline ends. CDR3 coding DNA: TGTGCCAGCAGTGAGGGGGCGGGGCAGGTAAACATTCAGTACTTC. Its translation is CASSEGAGQVNIQYF.

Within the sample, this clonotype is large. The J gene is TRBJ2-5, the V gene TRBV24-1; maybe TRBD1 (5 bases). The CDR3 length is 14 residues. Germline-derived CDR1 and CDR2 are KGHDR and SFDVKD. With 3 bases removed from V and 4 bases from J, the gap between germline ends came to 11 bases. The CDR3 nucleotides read TGTGCCACCAGTGATCGGCTCCAGGGAGAGACCCAGTACTTC. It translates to CATSDRLQGETQYF.

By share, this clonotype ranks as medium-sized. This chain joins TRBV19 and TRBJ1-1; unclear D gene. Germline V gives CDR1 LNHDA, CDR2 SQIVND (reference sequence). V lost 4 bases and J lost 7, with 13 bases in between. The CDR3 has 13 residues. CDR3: CASSNGQTIEAFF. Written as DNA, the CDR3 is TGTGCCAGTAGTAATGGGCAGACGATTGAAGCTTTCTTT.

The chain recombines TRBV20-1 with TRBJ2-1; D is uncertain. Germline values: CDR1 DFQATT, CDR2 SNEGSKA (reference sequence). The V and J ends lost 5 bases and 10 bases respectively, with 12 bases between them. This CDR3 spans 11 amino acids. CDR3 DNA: TGCAGTGCTGGTAGCTCCGACGAGCAGTTCTTC. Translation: CSAGSSDEQFF.

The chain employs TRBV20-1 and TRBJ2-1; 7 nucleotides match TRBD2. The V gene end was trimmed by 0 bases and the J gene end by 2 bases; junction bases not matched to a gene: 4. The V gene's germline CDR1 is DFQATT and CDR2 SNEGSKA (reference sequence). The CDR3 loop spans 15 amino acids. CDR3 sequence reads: CSARDGAGAYNEQFF. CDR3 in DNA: TGCAGTGCTAGAGACGGGGCGGGAGCCTACAATGAGCAGTTCTTC.

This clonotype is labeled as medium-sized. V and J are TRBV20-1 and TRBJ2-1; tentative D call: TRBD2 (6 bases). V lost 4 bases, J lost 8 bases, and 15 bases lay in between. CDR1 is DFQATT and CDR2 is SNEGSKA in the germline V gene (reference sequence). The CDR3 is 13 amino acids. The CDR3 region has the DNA TGCAGTGCTAAGCCTCTATCGGGGGATGAGCAGTTCTTC. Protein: CSAKPLSGDEQFF.

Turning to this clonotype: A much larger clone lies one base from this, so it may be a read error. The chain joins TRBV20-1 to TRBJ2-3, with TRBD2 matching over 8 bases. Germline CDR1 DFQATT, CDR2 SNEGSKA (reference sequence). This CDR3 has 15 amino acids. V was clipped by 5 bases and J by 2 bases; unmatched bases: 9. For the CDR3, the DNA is TGCAGTGCTGGAGGGGAGGGACTAGACACAGATACGCAGTATTTT. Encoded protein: CSAGGEGLDTDTQYF.

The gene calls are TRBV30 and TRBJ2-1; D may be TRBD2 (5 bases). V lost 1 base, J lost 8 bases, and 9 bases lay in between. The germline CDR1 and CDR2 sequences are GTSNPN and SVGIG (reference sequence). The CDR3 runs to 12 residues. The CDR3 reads CAWSDEGYEQFF. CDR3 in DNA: TGTGCCTGGAGTGATGAGGGCTATGAGCAGTTCTTC.

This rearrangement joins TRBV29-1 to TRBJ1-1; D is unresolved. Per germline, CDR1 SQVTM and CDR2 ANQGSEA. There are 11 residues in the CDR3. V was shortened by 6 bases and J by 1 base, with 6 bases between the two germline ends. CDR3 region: CSVRRNTEAFF. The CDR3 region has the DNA TGCAGCGTCCGCAGGAACACTGAAGCTTTCTTT.

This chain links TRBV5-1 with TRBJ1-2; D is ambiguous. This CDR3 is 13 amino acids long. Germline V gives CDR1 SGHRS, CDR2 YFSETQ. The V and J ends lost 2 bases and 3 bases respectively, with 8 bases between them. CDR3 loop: CASSLAGDYGYTF. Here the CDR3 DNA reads TGCGCCAGCAGCTTAGCCGGGGACTATGGCTACACCTTC.

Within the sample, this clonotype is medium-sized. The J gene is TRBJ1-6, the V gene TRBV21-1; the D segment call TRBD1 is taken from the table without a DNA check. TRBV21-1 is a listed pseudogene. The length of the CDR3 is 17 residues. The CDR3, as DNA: TGTGCCAGCAGCAAAGGGGCACAGGGGGCCTATAATTCACCCCTCCACTTT. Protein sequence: CASSKGAQGAYNSPLHF.